The clone carrying this T cell receptor (beta chain) has just a few counts. Its antigen remains unknown. This sample was taken from a study of cytomegalovirus exposure and HLA in healthy donors. General study points: In a later analysis, TCR beta V- and J-gene trimming was associated with a missense DCLRE1C variant.

The CDR3 sequence is 15 residues long. The V and J ends lost 5 bases and 6 bases, in that order; junction bases with no gene match: 7. The V gene's germline CDR1 is MNHEY and CDR2 SVGAGI. PCR used 60 Vbeta primers and 13 Jbeta primers. The assay was immunoSEQ multiplex PCR, and TCRdb's table has in-frame clones only and misses some. Counted here are 150,000 to 200,000 clones, 75% to 90% occurring once; the ten biggest clones make up under 2.5%. The gene calls are TRBV6-5 and TRBJ1-5; the match to TRBD1 covers 10 bases. The clonotype comes from a woman aged 18 to 35 in good health and CMV-seronegative. Material: PBMCs. CDR3 DNA: TGTGCCAGCAGTCGTGGGACAGGGGCGGGTCAGCCCCAGCATTTT. Its protein product is CASSRGTGAGQPQHF.